The next 5 T cell receptor beta chains were all read from a single sample in a study of vaccination and CD4 T cells after COVID-19. Noted treatment: approximately 11-day PBMC culture with coronavirus spike peptide pools or control peptides (ViraFEST assay). CD4+ T cells that had been cultured provided DNA sequenced with the Oncomine TCR Beta short-read assay. TCRdb re-called the PCR reads through MiXCR, storing one row per CDR3 protein. The sample gives 9,500 to 10,000 distinct CDR3 sequences, about 25% of which show up once; roughly 12% is in the top ten. Their recognized antigens are unknown. The sequencing used CD4+ T cells from blood, cultured in vitro, collected after SARS-CoV-2 vaccination. These receptors were taken from a human donor who had recovered from COVID-19.

CDR3 bases: TGTGCCAGTAGTATAGAACGTTTTTCCGGGGAGCTGTTTTTT. It encodes CASSIERFSGELFF. The chain carries TRBV19 and TRBJ2-2, with no clear D. Trimming cost V 0 bases and J 6 bases, with 8 bases left between them. CDR3 length equals 14 residues. CDR1 and CDR2 (germline): LNHDA, SQIVND (reference sequence).

Only a few counts were recorded for this clonotype. V and J are TRBV23-1 and TRBJ2-5; TRBD1 matches 7 bases. TRBV23-1 has ORF status, its function being uncertain. The trim removed 4 bases at V and 3 bases at J, leaving 11 bases unmatched. CDR3 length: 16 amino acids. The CDR3 loop reads CASSLNTGEFKETQYF. The CDR3 DNA reads TGCGCCAGCAGTCTAAACACAGGGGAATTCAAAGAGACCCAGTACTTC.

The table lists this clonotype with a few counts. The DNA of the CDR3 is TGTGCCAGCAGTTTGAAGACGACAGGGCTGGGAGGCTACACCTTC. This translates into CASSLKTTGLGGYTF. The chain links TRBV6-5 to TRBJ1-2, with 7 bases fitting TRBD1. The ends lost 4 bases at V and 8 bases at J; junction bases unmatched: 13. This CDR3 region has 15 residues. Germline loops: CDR1 MNHEY, CDR2 SVGAGI.

This clonotype showed up just a few times. This chain uses TRBV6-2 or TRBV6-3 with TRBJ2-7; D unresolved. V was clipped by 2 bases and J by 5 bases, with 7 bases between them. The CDR3 spans 12 residues. CDR1 and CDR2 from the germline V gene are MNHEY and SVGEGT. The DNA for the CDR3 is TGTGCCAGCAGTTACCCCTACAACGAGCAGTACTTC. Its protein product is CASSYPYNEQYF.

This clonotype was observed a few times. V is TRBV11-2 and J is TRBJ1-5; D gene ambiguous. The germline V gene encodes CDR1 SGHAT and CDR2 FQNNGV. This CDR3 is 13 amino acids long. Trimming removed 2 bases at V and 4 bases at J, with 6 bases between. As DNA, the CDR3 is TGTGCCAGCAGCTTAACCCAAAATCAGCCCCAGCATTTT. As protein: CASSLTQNQPQHF. The entire variable domain, with the rest obtained from reference TRBV11-2 and TRBJ1-5, is as follows: EAGVAQSPRYKIIEKRQSVAFWCNPISGHATLYWYQQILGQGPKLLIQFQNNGVVDDSQLPKDRFSAERLKGVDSTLKIQPAKLEDSAVYLCASSLTQNQPQHFGDGTRLSIL.